A selection of T cell receptor beta chains follows, all from one sample in a study of early T cells in non-severe SARS-CoV-2 infection. TCRdb passed the 5' RACE reads through MiXCR, listing each CDR3 protein once. The table shows some 100,000 distinct CDR3 sequences, with roughly 15% occurring only once. Input material: whole blood. These receptors were obtained from an adult who was a healthcare worker with PCR-confirmed SARS-CoV-2 infection or an uninfected control (not recorded which). Both conserved end residues are part of each CDR3. Each record gives: V gene, D gene, J gene, clone size, CDR3 DNA, CDR3 protein. A D gene is named only where the DNA matches it firmly. The listing skips clone size in some rows; elsewhere it reads once, few, many or a size class.

TRBV5-4,TRBD1,TRBJ2-5,few,TGTGCCAGCAGTCGACCGGGACAGGGGGAGACCCAGTACTTC,CASSRPGQGETQYF
TRBV12-5,-,TRBJ1-1,-,TGTGCTAGTGGTTTGGTACCCCGGGTCGACACTGAAGCTTTCTTT,CASGLVPRVDTEAFF
TRBV3-1,TRBD2,TRBJ2-3,-,TGTGCCAGCAGCCAAGACCTAACGGGGGGGACAGATACGCAGTATTTT,CASSQDLTGGTDTQYF
TRBV9,TRBD1,TRBJ1-3,-,TGTGCCAGCAGCGTTTGGGACAGGGGGCGAGGGAATGGAAACACCATATATTTT,CASSVWDRGRGNGNTIYF
TRBV5-1,-,TRBJ2-2,-,TGCGCCAGCAGCGTAGGGGGGCAGAACACCGGGGAGCTGTTTTTT,CASSVGGQNTGELFF
TRBV27,TRBD1,TRBJ2-5,few,TGTGCCAGCAGTTCGACAGGGAGTCGGACGGCCCAGTACTTC,CASSSTGSRTAQYF
TRBV3-1,-,TRBJ2-3,few,TGTGCCAGCAGCAGTCGGACCCGTGGGCAGTATTTT,CASSSRTRGQYF
TRBV18,-,TRBJ2-3,many,TGTGCCAGCTCACCCTATGAGGATACGCAGTATTTT,CASSPYEDTQYF
TRBV20-1,TRBD2,TRBJ2-5,few,TGCAGTGCTATTCGCGGGGGGGCCAGTGAGACCCAGTACTTC,CSAIRGGASETQYF
TRBV12-3/TRBV12-4,-,TRBJ1-1,-,TGTGCCAGCAGTTACGACAGGGAAGCTTTCTTT,CASSYDREAFF
TRBV5-4,-,TRBJ2-2,few,TGTGCCAGCAGCTTGGGGGCCGGGGAGCTGTTTTTT,CASSLGAGELFF
TRBV7-3,TRBD2,TRBJ2-1,many,TGTGCCAGCAGCTTAAGGTCTAGCGGGGGGTACAATGAGCAGTTCTTC,CASSLRSSGGYNEQFF
TRBV10-3,-,TRBJ1-1,few,TGTGCCATCGCTACAGGAACCCTGAACACTGAAGCTTTCTTT,CAIATGTLNTEAFF
TRBV5-1,-,TRBJ2-2,few,TGCGCCAGCAGTCGGGACCCCCTCACCGGGGAGCTGTTTTTT,CASSRDPLTGELFF
TRBV1,-,TRBJ2-5,few,TGCACCAGCAGCCAAGTGTCTTCGCGGGGAACCCAAGAGACCCAGTACTTC,CTSSQVSSRGTQETQYF
TRBV3-1,TRBD2,TRBJ2-3,-,TGTGCCAGCAGCCAAGTAGCGGGGGCCCGAGGAGATACGCAGTATTTT,CASSQVAGARGDTQYF
TRBV6-5,-,TRBJ2-1,-,TGTGCCAGCAGTTACTCGAACGGGGACAATGAGCAGTTCTTC,CASSYSNGDNEQFF
TRBV30,-,TRBJ2-1,many,TGTGCCTGGAGTGTGGGGAGCTCTGAGCAGTTCTTC,CAWSVGSSEQFF
TRBV12-5,-,TRBJ2-1,-,TGTGCTAGTGGTTTCCAGTATTTCGAGCAGTTCTTC,CASGFQYFEQFF
TRBV15,-,TRBJ1-3,-,TGTGCCACCAGCAGAGCTAGCTTTTCTGGAAACACCATATATTTT,CATSRASFSGNTIYF
TRBV12-3/TRBV12-4,TRBD2,TRBJ2-2,few,TGTGCCAGCAGCCCGGGACTAGCGGTAAACACCGGGGAGCTGTTTTTT,CASSPGLAVNTGELFF
TRBV2,TRBD1,TRBJ1-1,few,TGTGCCAGCAGGGAGGGACAGGAGAACACTGAAGCTTTCTTT,CASREGQENTEAFF
TRBV5-4,-,TRBJ2-4,few,TGTGCCAGCAGCTTGGGAGGCCAAAACATTCAGTACTTC,CASSLGGQNIQYF
TRBV20-1,TRBD1,TRBJ2-3,many,TGCAGTGCTGTCGACAGGGCTCGCACAGATACGCAGTATTTT,CSAVDRARTDTQYF
TRBV4-1,-,TRBJ1-6,-,TGCGCCAGCAGCTCCCTGCGGGGGAAAGGTGATTCACCCCTCCACTTT,CASSSLRGKGDSPLHF
TRBV11-2,TRBD2,TRBJ2-1,-,TGTGCCAGCAGTGGGACTAAGGGCTACAATGAGCAGTTCTTC,CASSGTKGYNEQFF
TRBV27,TRBD1,TRBJ1-4,-,TGTGCCAGCAGTCATCTCAGACAGGGGCGAGCAACTAATGAAAAACTGTTTTTT,CASSHLRQGRATNEKLFF
TRBV29-1,-,TRBJ2-3,-,TGCAGCGTTGAAGATGAAAAAAGGGCGCAGTATTTT,CSVEDEKRAQYF
TRBV6-5,TRBD2,TRBJ2-3,-,TGTGCCAGCAGACCTACCAGGGTGGCGGGGGGATACACAGATACGCAGTATTTT,CASRPTRVAGGYTDTQYF
TRBV19,TRBD1,TRBJ2-1,few,TGTGCCAGTAGTGAGGGAACAGGGGAGACCAATGAGCAGTTCTTC,CASSEGTGETNEQFF
TRBV28,-,TRBJ2-5,-,TGTGCCAGCAGTCAAGGCAGCCAAGAGACCCAGTACTTC,CASSQGSQETQYF
TRBV29-1,-,TRBJ1-4,few,TGCAGCGCCAGCCGGTGGAGTGAAAAACTGTTTTTT,CSASRWSEKLFF
TRBV7-9,-,TRBJ1-6,-,TGTGCCAGCAGCTTAGGGGCATTCAATAATTCACCCCTCCACTTT,CASSLGAFNNSPLHF
TRBV2,-,TRBJ2-4,many,TGTGCCAGCAGTGACAGGGATGGCAAAAACATTCAGTACTTC,CASSDRDGKNIQYF
TRBV7-8,-,TRBJ2-3,few,TGTGCCAGCAATACCCCGCCAGGGGGGGTAAGCACAGATACGCAGTATTTT,CASNTPPGGVSTDTQYF
TRBV12-3/TRBV12-4,-,TRBJ2-1,-,TGTGCCAGCAGTTTCTGGGGGGACAATGAGCAGTTCTTC,CASSFWGDNEQFF
TRBV27,TRBD1,TRBJ1-2,many,TGTGCCGTCAGGACAGGGCGAGGGAGCTATGGCTACACCTTC,CAVRTGRGSYGYTF
TRBV2,-,TRBJ2-1,few,TGTGCCAGCAGGGAAGAACAGGGAAGGGGCAATGAGCAGTTCTTC,CASREEQGRGNEQFF
TRBV30,TRBD1,TRBJ2-2,-,TGTGCCTGGAGTGTAGGGACAGGGGGTCACGGGGAGCTGTTTTTT,CAWSVGTGGHGELFF
TRBV5-1,-,TRBJ1-2,many,TGCGCCAGCAGCTTGGCCAGGAGTGATGGCTACACCTTC,CASSLARSDGYTF
TRBV29-1,-,TRBJ2-6,-,TGCAGCGTTGCGATGTGGGGTGGGGGCTCTGGGGCCAACGTCCTGACTTTC,CSVAMWGGGSGANVLTF
TRBV18,-,TRBJ1-1,-,TGTGCCAGCTCACCACTTGCGGGGACGCCCACTGAAGCTTTCTTT,CASSPLAGTPTEAFF
TRBV27,-,TRBJ2-3,few,TGTGCCACCCTTCTGGGGATTGGTCCTCTAAGCACAGATACGCAGTATTTT,CATLLGIGPLSTDTQYF
TRBV9,-,TRBJ2-5,few,TGTGCCAGCAGCGTAGCGCCAGGGGACGGAGAGACCCAGTACTTC,CASSVAPGDGETQYF
TRBV19,-,TRBJ2-5,-,TGTGCCAGTAGTACCTACCGGGACACCCAAGAGACCCAGTACTTC,CASSTYRDTQETQYF
TRBV10-1,-,TRBJ2-1,-,TGCGCCAGCAGTTCTGTCAGAGGTTCCTACAATGAGCAGTTCTTC,CASSSVRGSYNEQFF
TRBV7-6,TRBD1,TRBJ2-2,-,TGTGCCAGCAGCCCCGGGGACAGGGAAGCCGGGGAGCTGTTTTTT,CASSPGDREAGELFF
TRBV27,TRBD1,TRBJ2-2,few,TGTGCCAGCAGTTTGTTAACAGGGGGCTCCGGGGAGCTGTTTTTT,CASSLLTGGSGELFF
TRBV10-3,-,TRBJ1-1,-,TGTGCCATCAGTTACGAGGGAGGGGACACTGAAGCTTTCTTT,CAISYEGGDTEAFF
TRBV9,-,TRBJ2-3,few,TGTGCCAGCAGCGTACATGGGGGAGATACGCAGTATTTT,CASSVHGGDTQYF